Following are 29 T cell receptor beta chains from one sample sequenced in a study of shared clonotypes between healthy human individuals. This table comes from immunoSEQ multiplex PCR, and its TCRdb copy is limited to in-frame clones, with some not included. This sample has around 1.4 million clones, with about 98.5% found just once. Sequences were obtained from naive CD4+ T cells sorted from blood. The subset was: CD45RA+ positively selected. The receptors were gathered from a man aged 25 to 40 in good health.

The chain has TRBV7-2 and TRBJ1-4; D unresolved. This CDR3 has 15 amino acids. Germline V gene data show CDR1 as SGHTA and CDR2 as FQGNSA. Trimming removed 5 bases at V and 8 bases at J, with 18 bases between. The CDR3 DNA is TGTGCCAGCAGCCCACGGGCTTCCGCCCGGGAAAAACTGTTTTTT. This encodes CASSPRASAREKLFF. The complete variable domain, with remaining parts taken from reference TRBV7-2 and TRBJ1-4, reads GAGVSQSPSNKVTEKGKDVELRCDPISGHTALYWYRQSLGQGLEFLIYFQGNSAPDKSGLPSDRFSAERTGGSVSTLTIQRTQQEDSAVYLCASSPRASAREKLFFGSGTQLSVL.

This chain links TRBV10-2 with TRBJ2-7; 14 nucleotides agree with TRBD2. V lost 10 bases to trimming and J lost 6 bases; unmatched junction nucleotides: 5. The CDR3 sequence is 13 residues long. The germline gives CDR1 WSHSY, CDR2 SAAADI. The CDR3 sequence: CATETSGRAEQYF. DNA for the CDR3: TGCGCCACCGAGACTAGCGGGAGGGCCGAGCAGTACTTC.

In regard to this clone: This CDR3 is also generated by other DNA sequences in the sample. The chain recombines TRBV18 with TRBJ2-3, with 13 bases fitting TRBD2. The CDR3 has 16 residues. CDR1 is KGHSH and CDR2 is LQKENI in the germline V gene. V lost 6 bases, J lost 0 bases, and 3 bases stayed unmatched. In DNA, the CDR3 is TGTGCCAGCTCGCCGGGACTAGCGGGAAGCACAGATACGCAGTATTTT. It encodes CASSPGLAGSTDTQYF.

The genes are TRBV7-8 and TRBJ2-7; possibly TRBD2 for D (5 bases). CDR1 and CDR2 from the germline V gene are SGHVS and FQNEAQ. There are 14 residues in the CDR3. V was clipped by 3 bases and J by 2 bases, with 11 bases between them. For the CDR3, the DNA is TGTGCCAGCAGCTTCCAGCGGAGCGCCTACGAGCAGTACTTC. It encodes CASSFQRSAYEQYF.

The rearrangement joins TRBV18 to TRBJ1-3, with a tentative D call TRBD1 (5 bases). The germline CDR1 and CDR2 sequences are KGHSH and LQKENI. CDR3 length: 15 residues. Trimming cost V 2 bases and J 0 bases, with 8 bases left between them. The CDR3, as DNA: TGTGCCAGCTCACCAGCGGACATCTCTGGAAACACCATATATTTT. The encoded protein is CASSPADISGNTIYF.

Remarks on this clone: Other DNA sequences of this sample code for an identical CDR3. The V and J genes are TRBV28 and TRBJ2-7, with D possibly matching TRBD2 (5 bases). The CDR3 covers 14 residues. Trimming stripped 8 bases from V and 0 bases from J, with 14 bases between. The germline V gene encodes CDR1 MDHEN and CDR2 SYDVKM. As DNA, the CDR3 is TGTGCCAGCGGACTGTCCGGCAGCTCCTACGAGCAGTACTTC. Its translation is CASGLSGSSYEQYF.

The rearrangement uses TRBV27 and TRBJ2-2, with 14 bases matching TRBD2. Germline values: CDR1 MNHEY, CDR2 SMNVEV (reference sequence). Trimming removed 5 bases from V and 7 bases from J; junction bases left unmatched: 6. CDR3 length: 16 amino acids. The CDR3 loop is CASSQTSGRADGELFF. DNA of the CDR3: TGTGCCAGCAGTCAGACTAGCGGGAGGGCGGACGGGGAGCTGTTTTTT.

This chain links TRBV5-1 with TRBJ2-5, with a weak D call TRBD2 (5 bases). CDR1 and CDR2 (germline): SGHRS, YFSETQ. The V gene lost 2 bases and the J gene lost 5 bases, with 13 bases spanning the gap. This CDR3 has 14 residues. The CDR3: CASSFEGSGETQYF. In DNA, the CDR3 is TGCGCCAGCAGCTTTGAGGGATCGGGGGAGACCCAGTACTTC.

The chain is built from TRBV18 and TRBJ1-1; D call uncertain. The germline CDR1 and CDR2 sequences are KGHSH and LQKENI. This CDR3 region has 13 residues. Trimming took off 3 bases at V and 6 bases at J, with 11 bases between the two ends. This CDR3 is CASSPEGSAEAFF. The CDR3 DNA follows: TGTGCCAGCTCACCTGAAGGGAGCGCTGAAGCTTTCTTT.

The chain employs TRBV28 and TRBJ2-6, with D unresolved. V gave up 5 bases and J gave up 2 bases, with 13 bases separating them. The CDR3 is 16 residues long. Germline CDR1 is MDHEN and CDR2 is SYDVKM. The CDR3 region is CASSLHGVPGANVLTF. CDR3 sequence (DNA): TGTGCCAGCAGTCTCCATGGGGTCCCTGGGGCCAACGTCCTGACTTTC.

The rearrangement joins TRBV7-9 to TRBJ2-3; TRBD1 agrees at 7 bases. Germline CDR1 SEHNR, CDR2 FQNEAQ (reference sequence). Losses at the gene ends were 0 bases for V and 2 bases for J; bases not matched to a gene: 8. The CDR3 loop spans 17 amino acids. CDR3 protein: CASSLASGTAFTDTQYF. The CDR3 coding sequence is TGTGCCAGCAGCTTAGCGTCGGGGACAGCTTTCACAGATACGCAGTATTTT.

The chain couples TRBV11-3 to TRBJ2-1; D gene unclear. Germline CDR1 is SGHNT and CDR2 is YENEEA. Trimming removed 2 bases from V and 5 bases from J, with 4 bases in between. This CDR3 contains 12 residues. The CDR3 nucleotides are TGTGCCAGCAGCTTATACGACAATGAGCAGTTCTTC. It translates to CASSLYDNEQFF.

The genes are TRBV10-3 and TRBJ1-3, with D possibly being TRBD1 (5 bases). Trimming removed 0 bases from V and 3 bases from J, with 9 bases in between. The CDR3 covers 15 residues. Per germline, CDR1 ENHRY and CDR2 SYGVKD. The CDR3 loop reads CAISESRQLGNTIYF. Written as DNA, the CDR3 is TGTGCCATCAGTGAGTCGAGACAGCTTGGAAACACCATATATTTT.

This chain joins TRBV5-4 and TRBJ2-1; TRBD2 agrees at 8 bases. The CDR3 is made up of 14 amino acids. Unmatched junction bases numbered 6, after V lost 3 bases and J lost 7 bases. Germline V gives CDR1 SGHNT, CDR2 YYREEE (reference sequence). The CDR3 DNA sequence: TGTGCCAGCAGCTCATCCGGGACTAGGAATGAGCAGTTCTTC. Encoded protein: CASSSSGTRNEQFF.

CDR3 in DNA: TGTGCCACCTCCGACAGAAATGAAAAACTGTTTTTT. Encoded protein: CATSDRNEKLFF. V and J are TRBV28 and TRBJ1-4; possibly TRBD1 for D (5 bases). Trimming left V 10 bases short and J 5 bases short, with 11 bases between. Germline loops: CDR1 MDHEN, CDR2 SYDVKM. CDR3 length: 12 residues.

V and J are TRBV5-1 and TRBJ2-3; 8 nucleotides match TRBD2. With V trimmed by 5 bases and J by 2 bases, 7 bases remained unmatched. CDR1 is SGHRS, CDR2 YFSETQ, per germline. CDR3 length: 15 residues. As DNA, the CDR3 is TGCGCCAGCAGAGGAGCGGGAGCCCCCACAGATACGCAGTATTTT. Translating it yields CASRGAGAPTDTQYF. The entire variable domain, with the rest obtained from reference TRBV5-1 and TRBJ2-3, is as follows: KAGVTQTPRYLIKTRGQQVTLSCSPISGHRSVSWYQQTPGQGLQFLFEYFSETQRNKGNFPGRFSGRQFSNSRSEMNVSTLELGDSALYLCASRGAGAPTDTQYFGPGTRLTVL.

This rearrangement joins TRBV7-8 to TRBJ2-7, with 7 bases lining up with TRBD2. The V and J ends lost 7 bases and 2 bases, in that order; junction bases with no gene match: 14. CDR1 is SGHVS, CDR2 FQNEAQ, per germline. The CDR3 is 16 amino acids. CDR3 DNA: TGTGCCAGCAAACCCGCCTTCGGCGGGAGCCCCTACGAGCAGTACTTC. Encoded protein: CASKPAFGGSPYEQYF.

The chain recombines TRBV9 with TRBJ2-5; D perhaps matches TRBD2 (6 bases). The CDR3 is made up of 14 amino acids. Trimming pared 0 bases from V and 5 bases from J, leaving 11 bases between. CDR1 and CDR2 from the germline V gene are SGDLS and YYNGEE. The CDR3 DNA follows: TGTGCCAGCAGCGTAGCTCCGGGAGCTGAGACCCAGTACTTC. It codes for CASSVAPGAETQYF.

The V gene is TRBV7-2, the J gene TRBJ1-1; D is uncertain. Germline V gives CDR1 SGHTA, CDR2 FQGNSA. Trimming left V 6 bases short and J 1 base short, with 12 bases between. The CDR3 loop spans 14 amino acids. The CDR3 DNA sequence: TGTGCCAGCAGTCCTTTCAGGACGAACACTGAAGCTTTCTTT. It codes for CASSPFRTNTEAFF.

V and J are TRBV11-3 and TRBJ2-3, with D unclear. CDR3 length: 13 amino acids. Trimming removed 5 bases at V and 4 bases at J, with 10 bases between. Germline loops: CDR1 SGHNT, CDR2 YENEEA. CDR3 coding DNA: TGTGCCAGCAGCCTAGGGCCGTCAGATACGCAGTATTTT. Translation: CASSLGPSDTQYF.

The chain is built from TRBV9 and TRBJ2-7; TRBD1 agrees at 10 bases. The CDR3 loop spans 17 amino acids. The germline V gene has CDR1 SGDLS and CDR2 YYNGEE. V was pared by 0 bases and J by 3 bases, with 9 bases of the junction left unmatched. The chain's CDR3 is CASSVATGQGGLYEQYF. CDR3 DNA sequence: TGTGCCAGCAGCGTAGCTACCGGACAGGGGGGTCTCTACGAGCAGTACTTC.

The genes are TRBV6-5 and TRBJ2-5; 7 nucleotides align to TRBD2. The CDR3 has 12 amino acids. Germline assignment: CDR1 MNHEY and CDR2 SVGAGI. Germline trimming cut 9 bases from V and 7 bases from J; bases unmatched to any gene: 8. CDR3 loop: CASSRGVGTQYF. The CDR3 DNA reads as TGTGCCAGTAGCCGGGGGGTGGGGACCCAGTACTTC.

The J gene is TRBJ2-2, the V gene TRBV5-6; D is unresolved. The CDR3 is made up of 16 amino acids. Germline assignment: CDR1 SGHDT and CDR2 YYEEEE. Trimming left V 2 bases short and J 4 bases short, with 15 bases between. The CDR3, as DNA: TGTGCCAGCAGCTTCAGGACCTTCCTATTCACCGGGGAGCTGTTTTTT. Encoded protein: CASSFRTFLFTGELFF.

The rearrangement uses TRBV7-8 and TRBJ2-3; D is unclear. V gave up 3 bases and J gave up 5 bases, with 3 bases separating them. The CDR3 has 11 residues. Germline CDR1 reads SGHVS; CDR2 reads FQNEAQ. CDR3 loop: CASSFIDTQYF. In DNA form, the CDR3 reads TGTGCCAGCAGCTTTATAGATACGCAGTATTTT.

J is TRBJ2-1 and V is TRBV5-6; D not certain. The germline V and J ends were trimmed by 2 bases and 0 bases, with 9 bases remaining between them. CDR1 and CDR2 (germline): SGHDT, YYEEEE. The CDR3 covers 15 residues. In DNA, the CDR3 is TGTGCCAGCAGCTTTGCCGAGAGCTCCTACAATGAGCAGTTCTTC. Its translation: CASSFAESSYNEQFF.

The CDR3 nucleotides read TGTGCCAGCTCACTGATTGGGGGAAATCAGCCCCAGCATTTT. Its protein product is CASSLIGGNQPQHF. This chain uses TRBV18 with TRBJ1-5; a possible D gene is TRBD1 (5 bases). Per germline, CDR1 KGHSH and CDR2 LQKENI. The V gene lost 4 bases and the J gene lost 4 bases, with 11 bases spanning the gap. The CDR3 is 14 residues long.

This chain links TRBV9 with TRBJ2-5, with unresolved D. Trimming stripped 0 bases from V and 4 bases from J, with 10 bases between. The CDR3 is 14 residues long. Germline CDR1 is SGDLS and CDR2 is YYNGEE. CDR3 sequence reads: CASSVDGYTETQYF. The CDR3 DNA reads as TGTGCCAGCAGCGTAGATGGTTACACAGAGACCCAGTACTTC. The full variable domain, its missing parts supplied by reference TRBV9 and TRBJ2-5, is DSGVTQTPKHLITATGQRVTLRCSPRSGDLSVYWYQQSLDQGLQFLIQYYNGEERAKGNILERFSAQQFPDLHSELNLSSLELGDSALYFCASSVDGYTETQYFGPGTRLLVL.

The chain links TRBV7-2 to TRBJ1-2; D uncertain. Trimming took 5 bases from V and 11 from J, leaving 18 bases between them. Germline V CDR1 and CDR2: SGHTA, FQGNSA. This CDR3 region has 13 residues. The CDR3 region is CASSPNLVSWYTF. CDR3 sequence (DNA): TGTGCCAGCAGCCCAAATCTGGTCAGCTGGTACACCTTC.

The J gene is TRBJ1-1, the V gene TRBV14; D may be TRBD1 (5 bases). Germline V gives CDR1 SGHDN, CDR2 FVKESK. V shed 0 bases and J shed 7 bases, with 12 bases lying between them. The CDR3 loop spans 14 amino acids. CDR3 in DNA: TGTGCCAGCAGCCAAGAATCGTGGGGGAGTGAAGCTTTCTTT. Protein product: CASSQESWGSEAFF.